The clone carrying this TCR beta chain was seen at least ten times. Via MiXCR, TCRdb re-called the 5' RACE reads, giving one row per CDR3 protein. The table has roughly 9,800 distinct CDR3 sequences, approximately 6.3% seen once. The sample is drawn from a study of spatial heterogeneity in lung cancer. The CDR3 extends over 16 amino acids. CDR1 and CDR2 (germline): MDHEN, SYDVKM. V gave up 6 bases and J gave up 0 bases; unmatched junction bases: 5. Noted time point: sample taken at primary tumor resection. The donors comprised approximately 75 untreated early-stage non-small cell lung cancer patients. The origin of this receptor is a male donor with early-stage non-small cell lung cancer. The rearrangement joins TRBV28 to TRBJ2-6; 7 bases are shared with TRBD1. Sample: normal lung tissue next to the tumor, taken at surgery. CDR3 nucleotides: TGTGCCAGCAGCGGGACAGCCCACTCTGGGGCCAACGTCCTGACTTTC. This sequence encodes CASSGTAHSGANVLTF.